Below are 11 T cell receptor beta chains sequenced from a single sample in a study of cytomegalovirus exposure and HLA in healthy donors. In the PCR, 60 Vbeta and 13 Jbeta primers were used. Assay: immunoSEQ multiplex PCR; the TCRdb copy retains only in-frame clones and omits some. The sample records approximately 93,000 clones, 78% being singletons. What was sequenced was PBMCs. The receptor source for this set is a woman aged 40 to 50 in good health and CMV-seronegative.

The chain uses TRBV29-1 and TRBJ2-1; 9 bases align to TRBD2. The junction had 11 bases not matched to a gene; V was cut back by 0 bases and J by 11 bases. The CDR3 contains 15 residues. CDR1 is SQVTM, CDR2 ANQGSEA, per germline. In DNA, the CDR3 is TGCAGCGTTGAAGAAAGGCTAGCGGGAAAGAGGAAGCAGTTCTTC. It is translated as CSVEERLAGKRKQFF.

The chain links TRBV7-9 to TRBJ2-1, with 13 bases lining up with TRBD2. Unmatched junction bases numbered 2, after V lost 3 bases and J lost 6 bases. This CDR3 has 15 residues. Germline CDR1 SEHNR, CDR2 FQNEAQ (reference sequence). CDR3 sequence: CASSFTSGRANEQFF. For the CDR3, the DNA is TGTGCCAGCAGCTTCACTAGCGGGAGGGCCAATGAGCAGTTCTTC.

The rearrangement uses TRBV10-1 and TRBJ2-7; TRBD1 might be the D (6 bases). This CDR3 region has 13 residues. Trimming took 6 bases from V and 0 from J, leaving 9 bases between them. Germline CDR1 reads WNHNN; CDR2 reads SYGVQD (reference sequence). The CDR3 DNA follows: TGCGCCAGCAGCACAGGGAGCTCCTACGAGCAGTACTTC. Residues: CASSTGSSYEQYF.

Remarks on this clone: One end of the junction varies from germline; a read error may be responsible. The genes are TRBV7-9 and TRBJ2-7; D is undetermined. Looked up from germline, CDR1 is SEHNR and CDR2 is FQNEAQ (reference sequence). There are 12 residues in the CDR3. The CDR3 DNA reads as TGTTCCAGCAGCTCGTATACTTACGAGCAGTACTTC. This sequence encodes CSSSSYTYEQYF.

The chain carries TRBV7-6 and TRBJ2-7; D is undetermined. The V end lost 2 bases, the J end lost 6 bases, and 11 bases lay between the germline ends. Germline CDR1 and CDR2: SGHVS and FNYEAQ. The CDR3 runs 13 residues. CDR3 protein: CASSLSDRVEQYF. The CDR3 DNA reads TGTGCCAGCAGCTTATCGGATCGGGTCGAGCAGTACTTC.

The chain combines TRBV27 with TRBJ2-7; 7 nucleotides line up with TRBD1. This CDR3 comprises 14 residues. Germline loops: CDR1 MNHEY, CDR2 SMNVEV (reference sequence). Trimming took 5 bases from V and 5 from J; bases not matched to a gene: 9. The CDR3 sequence: CASSRSTGLHEQYF. In DNA, the CDR3 is TGTGCCAGCAGTAGATCGACAGGGCTACACGAGCAGTACTTC.

This clone was counted only a few times. The chain recombines TRBV6-6 with TRBJ1-3; no clear D gene. The length of the CDR3 is 14 residues. Trimming took 6 bases from V and 0 from J, leaving 9 bases between them. CDR1 is MNHNY and CDR2 is SVGAGI in the germline V gene (reference sequence). The DNA for the CDR3 is TGTGCCAGCAGCCACCTCGGCTCTGGAAACACCATATATTTT. Protein product: CASSHLGSGNTIYF.

This chain joins TRBV7-9 and TRBJ1-5, with D maybe TRBD1 (6 bases). The CDR3 runs 14 residues. Trimming stripped 1 base from V and 5 bases from J, with 9 bases between. Germline V lookup: CDR1 SEHNR, CDR2 FQNEAQ (reference sequence). The CDR3 nucleotides read TGTGCCAGCAGCTTAGACAGGGCAGATCAGCCCCAGCATTTT. Residues: CASSLDRADQPQHF.

This clone was detected a few times. The chain uses TRBV5-1 and TRBJ2-3, with TRBD2 identical over 8 bases. Germline loops: CDR1 SGHRS, CDR2 YFSETQ. The V gene end was trimmed by 1 base and the J gene end by 0 bases; junction bases not matched to a gene: 4. The CDR3 is 16 residues long. The CDR3, as DNA: TGCGCCAGCAGCTTGCTACTAGCGGCAAGCACAGATACGCAGTATTTT. As protein: CASSLLLAASTDTQYF.

The rearrangement links TRBV9 to TRBJ1-2; 7 bases are shared with TRBD1. The V gene's germline CDR1 is SGDLS and CDR2 YYNGEE. The V segment lost 0 bases and the J segment 6 bases; nucleotides outside the gene matches: 14. The CDR3 extends over 17 amino acids. CDR3 DNA: TGTGCCAGCAGCGTAGAGGAAGGGGGCCCAGTCTTGAATGGCTACACCTTC. Its protein is CASSVEEGGPVLNGYTF.

This chain uses TRBV19 with TRBJ1-2, with D perhaps TRBD1 (6 bases). The CDR3 spans 16 residues. V dropped 1 base and J dropped 6 bases, with 18 bases sitting between them. Germline CDR1 and CDR2: LNHDA and SQIVND (reference sequence). CDR3 loop: CASSIGTGRVGDGYTF. DNA of the CDR3: TGTGCCAGTAGTATAGGAACAGGGCGCGTTGGGGATGGCTACACCTTC.